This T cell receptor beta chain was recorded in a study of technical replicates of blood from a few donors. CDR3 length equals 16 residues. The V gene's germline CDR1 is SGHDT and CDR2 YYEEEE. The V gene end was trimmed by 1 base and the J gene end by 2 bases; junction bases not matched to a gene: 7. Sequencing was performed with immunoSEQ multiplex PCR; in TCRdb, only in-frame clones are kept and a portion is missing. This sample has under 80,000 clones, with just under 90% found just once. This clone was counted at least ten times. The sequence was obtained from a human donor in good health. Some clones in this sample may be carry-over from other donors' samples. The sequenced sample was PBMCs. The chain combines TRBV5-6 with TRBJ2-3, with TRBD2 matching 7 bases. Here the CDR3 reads CASSLQAGTLTDTQYF. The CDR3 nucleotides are TGTGCCAGCAGCTTGCAAGCGGGGACCCTCACAGATACGCAGTATTTT.